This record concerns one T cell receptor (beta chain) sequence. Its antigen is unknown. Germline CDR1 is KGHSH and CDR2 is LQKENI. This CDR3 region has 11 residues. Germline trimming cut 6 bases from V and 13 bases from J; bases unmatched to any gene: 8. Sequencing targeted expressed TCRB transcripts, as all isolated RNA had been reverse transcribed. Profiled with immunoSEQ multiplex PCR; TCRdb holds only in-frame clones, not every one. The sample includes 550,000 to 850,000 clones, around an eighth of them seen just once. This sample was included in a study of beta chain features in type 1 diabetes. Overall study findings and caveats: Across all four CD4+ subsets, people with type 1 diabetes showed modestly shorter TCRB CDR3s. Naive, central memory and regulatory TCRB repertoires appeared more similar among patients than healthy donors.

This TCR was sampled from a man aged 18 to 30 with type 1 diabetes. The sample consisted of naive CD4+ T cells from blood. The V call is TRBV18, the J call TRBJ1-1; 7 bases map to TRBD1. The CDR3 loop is CASSQGTVGFF. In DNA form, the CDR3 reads TGTGCCAGCTCCCAGGGGACAGTCGGTTTCTTT. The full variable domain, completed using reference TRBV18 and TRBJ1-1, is NAGVMQNPRHLVRRRGQEARLRCSPMKGHSHVYWYRQLPEEGLKFMVYLQKENIIDESGMPKERFSAEFPKEGPSILRIQQVVRGDSAAYFCASSQGTVGFFGQGTRLTVV.